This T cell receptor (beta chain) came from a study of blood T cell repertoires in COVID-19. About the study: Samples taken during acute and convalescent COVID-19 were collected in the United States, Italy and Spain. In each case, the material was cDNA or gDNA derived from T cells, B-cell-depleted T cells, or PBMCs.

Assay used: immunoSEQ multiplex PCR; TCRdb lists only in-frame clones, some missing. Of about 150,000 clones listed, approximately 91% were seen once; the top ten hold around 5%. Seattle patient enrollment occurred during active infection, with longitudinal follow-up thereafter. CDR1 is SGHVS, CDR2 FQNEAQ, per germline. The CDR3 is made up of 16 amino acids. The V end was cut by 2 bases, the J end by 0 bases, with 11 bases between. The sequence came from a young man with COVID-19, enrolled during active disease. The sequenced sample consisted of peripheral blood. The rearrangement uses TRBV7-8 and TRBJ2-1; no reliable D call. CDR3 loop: CASSLFELSSYNEQFF. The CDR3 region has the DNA TGTGCCAGCAGCTTATTTGAACTGAGCTCCTACAATGAGCAGTTCTTC.